These T cell receptor beta chains were read from a single sample in a study of T cells in Graves' hyperthyroidism and ophthalmopathy. One entry per CDR3 protein, called by TCRdb with MiXCR from the multiplex PCR reads. The data show 600,000 to 900,000 distinct CDR3 sequences, about a sixth seen once. The sequencing sample was made of blood. These receptors originate from a young man with Graves' hyperthyroidism. Both conserved end residues are part of each CDR3. D genes are given only for firm matches. Clone size is given for some rows only: seen once, a few or many times, or a class if the clone is expanded.

D: TRBD2; size: many; V: TRBV7-3; length: 15; J: TRBJ2-5; DNA: TGTGCCAGCAGCCTACTTGGGAGCGGGAGAGAGACCCAGTACTTC; CDR3: CASSLLGSGRETQYF
D: TRBD2; size: few; V: TRBV12-3/TRBV12-4; length: 15; J: TRBJ2-7; DNA: TGTGCCAGCAGTTTCGCCGGGAGGGCCCCCTACGAGCGGTACTTC; CDR3: CASSFAGRAPYERYF
D: NA; size: few; V: TRBV6-1; length: 12; J: TRBJ2-7; DNA: TGTGCCAGCAGTGCCGTCCCCCACGAGCAGTACTTC; CDR3: CASSAVPHEQYF
D: NA; size: many; V: TRBV15; length: 15; J: TRBJ2-1; DNA: TGTGCCACCAGCAGAGATGTGGCAGGGGCGAATGAGCAGTTCTTC; CDR3: CATSRDVAGANEQFF
D: NA; size: NA; V: TRBV24-1; length: 14; J: TRBJ2-3; DNA: TGTGCCACCACCGCCGGACCAAGCACAGATACGCAGTATTTT; CDR3: CATTAGPSTDTQYF
D: NA; size: NA; V: TRBV28; length: 13; J: TRBJ1-4; DNA: TGTGCCAGCAGTTTATGGACGGATGAAAAACTGTTTTTT; CDR3: CASSLWTDEKLFF
D: NA; size: many; V: TRBV7-3; length: 17; J: TRBJ2-7; DNA: TGTGCCAGCAGCTTGGGGCTAGCGCTCACCAACAGCTACGAGCAGTACTTC; CDR3: CASSLGLALTNSYEQYF
D: NA; size: many; V: TRBV28; length: 15; J: TRBJ2-1; DNA: TGTGCCAGCTCAGAGGCGGAGATGGGTGACAATGAGCAGTTCTTC; CDR3: CASSEAEMGDNEQFF
D: NA; size: once; V: TRBV14; length: 15; J: TRBJ2-5; DNA: TGTGCCAGCAGCCACGCGGAGGGCCTGTTAGAGACCCAGTACTTC; CDR3: CASSHAEGLLETQYF
D: NA; size: NA; V: TRBV19; length: 13; J: TRBJ1-5; DNA: TGTGCCAGTAGTATTAGGGGGAAACAGCCCCAGCATTTT; CDR3: CASSIRGKQPQHF
D: NA; size: NA; V: TRBV9; length: 14; J: TRBJ1-1; DNA: TGTGCCAGCAGCGCTGCTGTGAGGAACACTGAAGCTTTCTTT; CDR3: CASSAAVRNTEAFF
D: NA; size: many; V: TRBV18; length: 14; J: TRBJ2-1; DNA: TGTGCCAGCTCACCAGGACTAGGGGGGGATGAGCAGTTCTTC; CDR3: CASSPGLGGDEQFF
D: NA; size: NA; V: TRBV24-1; length: 14; J: TRBJ2-1; DNA: TGTGCCACCAGTGACCTCGCTCGGGCCGGTGAGCAGTTCTTC; CDR3: CATSDLARAGEQFF
D: TRBD1; size: many; V: TRBV3-1; length: 14; J: TRBJ2-1; DNA: TGTGCCAGCAGCCAAGGGACAGGGTCCAATGAGCAGTTCTTC; CDR3: CASSQGTGSNEQFF